A selection of T cell receptor beta chains follows, all from one sample in a study of T-cell memory formation after mild COVID-19. TCRdb reprocessed the 5' RACE reads via MiXCR and lists one record per CDR3 protein. The sample has 280,000 or so distinct CDR3 sequences, roughly 8.2% seen once. The specimen was PBMCs or a T cell subset sorted from them (not recorded which). These receptors were collected from a young man who had mild COVID-19 (a few samples of this study predate the infection). Cell type and time point are not known. CDR3s include the opening cysteine and the closing phenylalanine or tryptophan. The order of the fields is CDR3 protein, CDR3 DNA, D gene, V gene, clone size, J gene. A D gene is named only where the DNA matches it firmly. The listing skips clone size in some rows; elsewhere it reads once, few, many or a size class.

CASSPLSQPGVGLATEAFF	TGTGCCAGCTCACCACTCTCCCAACCTGGGGTAGGTCTAGCCACTGAAGCTTTCTTT	.	TRBV18	.	TRBJ1-1
CASSLFKETQYF	TGTGCCAGCAGCTTATTTAAAGAGACCCAGTACTTC	.	TRBV7-2	many	TRBJ2-5
CASGDSGGAEFYNEQFF	TGCGCCAGCGGGGATAGCGGGGGGGCCGAGTTCTACAATGAGCAGTTCTTC	TRBD2	TRBV5-1	many	TRBJ2-1
CSARDRTSGEQQFF	TGCAGTGCTAGAGATAGGACTAGCGGGGAACAGCAGTTCTTC	TRBD2	TRBV20-1	few	TRBJ2-1
CASRGGGTQPVEAFF	TGTGCCAGTAGAGGCGGTGGAACACAACCAGTGGAAGCTTTCTTT	.	TRBV19	.	TRBJ1-1
CASSQVSRETGELFF	TGTGCCAGCAGCCAAGTTAGCAGGGAAACCGGGGAGCTGTTTTTT	.	TRBV14	few	TRBJ2-2
CASRTGYTENTEAFF	TGCGCCAGCAGAACAGGGTATACTGAGAACACTGAAGCTTTCTTT	.	TRBV5-1	many	TRBJ1-1
CASRSSTGELFF	TGTGCCAGCAGAAGTAGCACCGGGGAGCTGTTTTTT	.	TRBV12-3/TRBV12-4	.	TRBJ2-2
CASSLGISTAPGEKLFF	TGCGCCAGCAGCTTGGGTATCTCGACGGCTCCCGGGGAAAAACTGTTTTTT	.	TRBV5-1	.	TRBJ1-4
CASSIRGEETQYF	TGCGCCAGCAGCATAAGAGGGGAAGAGACCCAGTACTTC	.	TRBV5-1	.	TRBJ2-5
CASSLVAGTEAFF	TGTGCCAGCAGTTTAGTCGCAGGGACTGAAGCTTTCTTT	.	TRBV28	few	TRBJ1-1
CASSTPGSQETQYF	TGTGCCAGCTCCACTCCGGGGTCCCAAGAGACCCAGTACTTC	.	TRBV18	many	TRBJ2-5
CSAGITSGGETQYF	TGCAGTGCTGGGATAACTAGCGGGGGAGAGACCCAGTACTTC	TRBD2	TRBV20-1	.	TRBJ2-5
CASSYLGPSSGANVLTF	TGTGCCAGCAGTTACTTAGGGCCGAGCTCTGGGGCCAACGTCCTGACTTTC	.	TRBV6-2/TRBV6-3	many	TRBJ2-6
CASSLGTINQPQHF	TGTGCCAGCTCACTTGGGACAATAAATCAGCCCCAGCATTTT	.	TRBV18	.	TRBJ1-5
CASSPGWTYEQYF	TGTGCCAGCTCACCAGGGTGGACCTACGAGCAGTACTTC	.	TRBV18	few	TRBJ2-7
CASSLARTGGGVREYF	TGTGCCAGCAGCTTAGCGCGGACAGGGGGCGGGGTACGCGAGTATTTT	TRBD1	TRBV7-2	few	TRBJ2-3
CASSFRGFTKNIQYF	TGTGCCAGCAGTTTTAGGGGTTTTACCAAAAACATTCAGTACTTC	.	TRBV28	.	TRBJ2-4
CASSLSRTGTAGANVLTF	TGTGCCAGCAGCTTGTCTAGGACAGGAACGGCTGGGGCCAACGTCCTGACTTTC	TRBD1	TRBV7-8	.	TRBJ2-6
CASSSTGLYEQYF	TGTGCCAGCAGCTCTACGGGGCTCTACGAGCAGTACTTC	.	TRBV5-6	.	TRBJ2-7
CATSREGALNTEAFF	TGTGCCACCAGCAGAGAGGGGGCGTTGAACACTGAAGCTTTCTTT	.	TRBV15	few	TRBJ1-1
CASSLTGQGANTIYF	TGCGCCAGCAGCTTGACTGGACAGGGGGCTAACACCATATATTTT	TRBD1	TRBV5-1	.	TRBJ1-3
CASSKGQAGYNEQFF	TGTGCCAGCAGCAAGGGACAGGCAGGCTACAATGAGCAGTTCTTC	TRBD1	TRBV4-2	many	TRBJ2-1
CASREGAGYTF	TGTGCCAGCAGGGAGGGGGCTGGCTACACCTTC	TRBD1	TRBV5-6	many	TRBJ1-2
CASSLRARGGRNTEAFF	TGTGCCAGCAGCTTACGCGCCCGGGGGGGTCGGAACACTGAAGCTTTCTTT	.	TRBV7-2	few	TRBJ1-1
CASSKRDRNTEAFF	TGTGCCAGCAGCAAACGGGACAGGAACACTGAAGCTTTCTTT	TRBD1	TRBV5-4	few	TRBJ1-1
CASRLGDSYQPQHF	TGTGCCAGCAGATTAGGGGACAGTTATCAGCCCCAGCATTTT	TRBD1	TRBV6-1	few	TRBJ1-5
CSARVPARGPNGYTF	TGCAGTGCTAGAGTACCAGCCCGTGGCCCAAATGGCTACACCTTC	.	TRBV20-1	.	TRBJ1-2
CASSQAGRTGLTDTQYF	TGTGCCAGCAGCCAAGCTGGGCGGACAGGACTCACAGATACGCAGTATTTT	TRBD1	TRBV4-2	few	TRBJ2-3
CASSFRGRGTDTQYF	TGTGCCAGCAGTTTTAGGGGGCGAGGGACAGATACGCAGTATTTT	TRBD1	TRBV6-5	.	TRBJ2-3
CASSQGASGVGPGYGYTF	TGTGCCAGCAGCCAAGGAGCTTCGGGGGTCGGGCCTGGCTATGGCTACACCTTC	.	TRBV3-1	many	TRBJ1-2
CANRGQYYEQYF	TGTGCCAACCGGGGACAGTACTACGAGCAGTACTTC	TRBD1	TRBV2	.	TRBJ2-7
CSATGGYGYTF	TGCAGTGCGACGGGGGGCTATGGCTACACCTTC	.	TRBV20-1	few	TRBJ1-2
CASSYFPPGHRNTEAFF	TGTGCCAGCAGTTACTTCCCCCCGGGACACCGGAACACTGAAGCTTTCTTT	.	TRBV27	few	TRBJ1-1
CAWSGDAAGPQHF	TGTGCCTGGAGCGGGGACGCGGCGGGGCCCCAGCATTTT	.	TRBV30	few	TRBJ1-5
CSARLLAGVNEQFF	TGCAGTGCTAGGTTACTAGCGGGGGTAAATGAGCAGTTCTTC	TRBD2	TRBV20-1	.	TRBJ2-1
CASSLIVGELFF	TGTGCCAGCAGCCTAATAGTCGGGGAGCTGTTTTTT	.	TRBV9	few	TRBJ2-2
CASSLNPKKGQGRRDYNEQFF	TGTGCCAGCAGCTTAAATCCAAAGAAGGGACAGGGGCGACGGGACTACAATGAGCAGTTCTTC	TRBD1	TRBV7-9	.	TRBJ2-1
CATSNVGRNTEAFF	TGTGCCACCAGCAATGTCGGAAGGAACACTGAAGCTTTCTTT	.	TRBV15	.	TRBJ1-1
CASSFRLAGPTDTQYF	TGTGCCAGCAGCTTCCGACTAGCGGGACCCACAGATACGCAGTATTTT	TRBD2	TRBV7-9	.	TRBJ2-3
CASSQTRRFRRQGYTF	TGCGCCAGCAGCCAAACACGTCGGTTTCGGAGACAGGGCTACACCTTC	.	TRBV4-3	.	TRBJ1-2
CASSPQSGLDYGYTF	TGTGCCAGCAGCCCCCAGTCGGGCCTGGACTATGGCTACACCTTC	.	TRBV7-2	.	TRBJ1-2
CASSESPFLVEQYF	TGTGCCAGCAGTGAATCTCCGTTCCTGGTCGAGCAGTACTTC	.	TRBV6-1	few	TRBJ2-7
CASSHRQGYEQYF	TGTGCCAGCAGTCACAGGCAGGGCTACGAGCAGTACTTC	.	TRBV11-2	.	TRBJ2-7
CSAKQGFYTEAFF	TGCAGTGCTAAACAGGGATTTTACACTGAAGCTTTCTTT	.	TRBV20-1	.	TRBJ1-1
CASSPRRLVDNNEQFF	TGTGCCAGCAGCCCTCGTCGTCTAGTCGATAACAATGAGCAGTTCTTC	.	TRBV7-2	.	TRBJ2-1
CASRSGGAGPDTQYF	TGTGCCAGCAGGTCCGGGGGGGCGGGCCCAGATACGCAGTATTTT	TRBD2	TRBV27	few	TRBJ2-3
CASSELGGAGTDTQYF	TGCGCCAGCAGTGAGTTGGGGGGGGCCGGTACAGATACGCAGTATTTT	.	TRBV10-2	many	TRBJ2-3
CATSVWETQYF	TGTGCCACCTCTGTCTGGGAGACCCAGTACTTC	.	TRBV28	many	TRBJ2-5
CASSSRQGDLAEAFF	TGTGCCAGCAGTTCACGACAGGGGGACCTTGCTGAAGCTTTCTTT	TRBD1	TRBV2	.	TRBJ1-1
CASSLVEVSTVNEKLFF	TGCGCCAGCAGCTTGGTAGAAGTTTCGACAGTTAATGAAAAACTGTTTTTT	.	TRBV5-1	.	TRBJ1-4
CASTGGGEETQYF	TGCGCCAGCACCGGTGGGGGTGAGGAGACCCAGTACTTC	.	TRBV5-1	many	TRBJ2-5
CASSLRQGGSTDTQYF	TGTGCCAGCAGCTTACGTCAGGGGGGTAGCACAGATACGCAGTATTTT	.	TRBV7-8	few	TRBJ2-3
CASSFNTGNTGELFF	TGTGCCAGCAGTTTTAACACGGGGAACACCGGGGAGCTGTTTTTT	.	TRBV28	few	TRBJ2-2
CASSSFSFGQGALSLHF	TGTGCCAGCAGCTCCTTCTCATTTGGACAGGGGGCATTGTCCCTCCACTTT	TRBD1	TRBV7-2	few	TRBJ1-6